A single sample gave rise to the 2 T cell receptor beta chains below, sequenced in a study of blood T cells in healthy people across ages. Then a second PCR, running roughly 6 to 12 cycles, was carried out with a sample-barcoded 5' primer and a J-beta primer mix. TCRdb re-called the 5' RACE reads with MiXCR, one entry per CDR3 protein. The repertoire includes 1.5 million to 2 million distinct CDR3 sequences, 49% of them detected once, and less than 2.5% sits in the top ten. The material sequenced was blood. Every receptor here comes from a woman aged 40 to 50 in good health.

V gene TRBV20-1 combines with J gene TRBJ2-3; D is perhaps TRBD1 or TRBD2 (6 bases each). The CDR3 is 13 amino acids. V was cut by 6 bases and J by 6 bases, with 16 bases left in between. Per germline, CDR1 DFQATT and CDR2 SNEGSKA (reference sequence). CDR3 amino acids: CSAHQGGRDTQYF. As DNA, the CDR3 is TGCAGTGCCCACCAAGGGGGGCGGGATACGCAGTATTTT.

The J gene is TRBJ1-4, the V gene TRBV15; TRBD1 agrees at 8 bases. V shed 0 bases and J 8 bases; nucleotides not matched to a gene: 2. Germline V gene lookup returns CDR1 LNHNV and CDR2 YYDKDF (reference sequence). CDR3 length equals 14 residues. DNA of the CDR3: TGTGCCACCAGCAGAGACCGACAGGGGGAAAAACTGTTTTTT. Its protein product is CATSRDRQGEKLFF.